A single sample is the source of the 19 T cell receptor beta chains below, sequenced in a study of T-cell memory formation after mild COVID-19. TCRdb reprocessed the 5' RACE reads via MiXCR and lists one record per CDR3 protein. This table has 220,000 or so distinct CDR3 sequences, 9% to 10% appearing once. The sample taken for sequencing was PBMCs or a T cell subset sorted from them (not recorded which). These receptors originate from a man aged 18-30 years who had mild COVID-19 (a few samples of this study predate the infection). Cell type and time point are not known.

The rearrangement links TRBV12-3 or TRBV12-4 to TRBJ1-5; D uncertain. V lost 1 base, J lost 2 bases, and 15 bases lay in between. This CDR3 comprises 17 residues. Written as DNA, the CDR3 is TGTGCCAGCAGTTTAGGAGAGGGTCTGAATCGCAATCAGCCCCAGCATTTT. It yields the protein CASSLGEGLNRNQPQHF.

The V gene is TRBV20-1, the J gene TRBJ2-5, with TRBD2 identical over 8 bases. V was pared by 6 bases and J by 1 base, with 13 bases of the junction left unmatched. This CDR3 has 16 residues. Looked up from germline, CDR1 is DFQATT and CDR2 is SNEGSKA (reference sequence). The chain's CDR3 is CSATVGTRNRQETQYF. CDR3 nucleotide sequence: TGCAGTGCCACCGTCGGGACTAGGAACCGCCAAGAGACCCAGTACTTC.

The sample holds a few counts of this clonotype. At one end, the junction sequence differs from germline, possibly due to a read error. The gene calls are TRBV5-1 and TRBJ1-4; TRBD1 is a possible D gene (6 bases). Germline-derived CDR1 and CDR2 are SGHRS and YFSETQ. The CDR3 sequence is 18 residues long. The CDR3 reads CASSPVELGTYANEKLFF. Here the CDR3 DNA reads TGCGCCAGCAGCCCTGTGGAATTAGGGACATATGCTAACGAAAAACTGTTTTTT.

This clonotype showed up many times. The V and J genes are TRBV20-1 and TRBJ1-1; tentatively, D is TRBD1 (6 bases). Germline CDR1 and CDR2: DFQATT and SNEGSKA (reference sequence). V was pared by 7 bases and J by 7 bases, with 16 bases between. The CDR3 has 12 residues. Written as DNA, the CDR3 is TGCAGTGTTAAGATGGGGGGCAGTGAAGCTTTCTTT. This sequence encodes CSVKMGGSEAFF.

The CDR3 loop reads CSVASGAATDTQYF. Here the CDR3 DNA reads TGCAGCGTTGCTAGCGGGGCGGCCACAGATACGCAGTATTTT. The chain recombines TRBV29-1 with TRBJ2-3; 9 bases align to TRBD2. J was trimmed by 2 bases and V by 4 bases; bases with no gene match: 4. Germline CDR1 and CDR2: SQVTM and ANQGSEA. This CDR3 is 14 amino acids long.

The chain is built from TRBV20-1 and TRBJ1-1; D is unclear. Germline V gene lookup returns CDR1 DFQATT and CDR2 SNEGSKA (reference sequence). This CDR3 is built from 12 residues. The V and J ends lost 0 bases and 6 bases respectively, with 8 bases between them. Here the CDR3 reads CSARDFGSEAFF. CDR3 coding DNA: TGCAGTGCTAGAGATTTTGGGTCTGAAGCTTTCTTT.

The table lists this clonotype with many counts. This chain uses TRBV20-1 with TRBJ2-5; D uncertain. From germline, CDR1 is DFQATT and CDR2 SNEGSKA (reference sequence). Trimming left V 0 bases short and J 1 base short, with 9 bases between. CDR3 length: 14 residues. CDR3 in amino acids: CSARDSAVQETQYF. CDR3 in DNA: TGCAGTGCTAGAGATTCGGCGGTCCAAGAGACCCAGTACTTC.

This clonotype was found many times. The chain's CDR3 is CASSPRGAGGGEQFF. CDR3 DNA: TGTGCCAGCAGCCCAAGAGGGGCGGGGGGAGGAGAGCAGTTCTTC. The chain is built from TRBV7-9 and TRBJ2-1; 8 nucleotides agree with TRBD2. CDR3 length: 15 residues. Germline-derived CDR1 and CDR2 are SEHNR and FQNEAQ (reference sequence). With 5 bases clipped from V and 10 bases from J, the junction kept 13 bases outside the gene matches.

The rearrangement joins TRBV14 to TRBJ2-7; no firm D call. Germline V gene sequence: CDR1 SGHDN, CDR2 FVKESK. Trimming removed 4 bases at V and 4 bases at J, with 11 bases between. The CDR3 is 13 amino acids. The CDR3, as DNA: TGTGCCAGCAGCCGCCTGGAGCGTTACGAGCAGTACTTC. It is translated as CASSRLERYEQYF.

This clonotype was recorded many times. This chain links TRBV20-1 with TRBJ2-7; 10 bases map to TRBD1. From germline, CDR1 is DFQATT and CDR2 SNEGSKA (reference sequence). The trim removed 5 bases at V and 0 bases at J, leaving 4 bases unmatched. This CDR3 region has 14 residues. CDR3 nucleotide sequence: TGCAGTGCTGGACAGGGGGGAAGCTCCTACGAGCAGTACGTC. It specifies CSAGQGGSSYEQYV.

The chain employs TRBV30 and TRBJ1-1, with D perhaps matching TRBD1 (5 bases). The CDR3 is 13 residues long. V gave up 4 bases and J gave up 4 bases, with 13 bases separating them. Per the germline V gene, CDR1 is GTSNPN and CDR2 is SVGIG (reference sequence). CDR3 residues: CAWTQGAITEAFF. CDR3 bases: TGTGCCTGGACCCAAGGGGCTATCACTGAAGCTTTCTTT.

The sample holds a few counts of this clonotype. The chain uses TRBV10-3 and TRBJ1-1, with TRBD1 matching 8 bases. The V and J ends lost 6 bases and 5 bases, in that order; junction bases with no gene match: 8. From germline, CDR1 is ENHRY and CDR2 SYGVKD. The CDR3 is made up of 14 amino acids. The CDR3 sequence is CAISAGQGGTEAFF. The CDR3 region has the DNA TGTGCCATCAGCGCCGGACAGGGTGGTACTGAAGCTTTCTTT.

This clonotype showed up just a few times. V usage is TRBV15 and J usage is TRBJ1-1, with 7 bases identical to TRBD1. V was pared by 5 bases and J by 4 bases, with 7 bases of the junction left unmatched. CDR1 is LNHNV and CDR2 is YYDKDF in the germline V gene (reference sequence). This CDR3 has 14 residues. The CDR3 spells CATSGDRAGTEAFF. The DNA for the CDR3 is TGTGCCACCAGCGGCGACAGGGCGGGCACTGAAGCTTTCTTT. The full variable domain, in which reference TRBV15 and TRBJ1-1 provide the parts outside the CDR3, is DAMVIQNPRYQVTQFGKPVTLSCSQTLNHNVMYWYQQKSSQAPKLLFHYYDKDFNNEADTPDNFQSRRPNTSFCFLDIRSPGLGDTAMYLCATSGDRAGTEAFFGQGTRLTVV.

This chain links TRBV7-9 with TRBJ2-7; 8 bases match TRBD1. The V and J ends lost 7 bases and 5 bases, in that order; junction bases with no gene match: 13. The CDR3 contains 15 residues. Germline V lookup: CDR1 SEHNR, CDR2 FQNEAQ (reference sequence). The CDR3 bases are TGTGCCAGCACCACGCCAGGGACAGGAGGCGACGAGCAGTACTTC. Protein: CASTTPGTGGDEQYF. Looking up the rest from reference TRBV7-9 and TRBJ2-7 gives the full variable domain: DTGVSQNPRHKITKRGQNVTFRCDPISEHNRLYWYRQTLGQGPEFLTYFQNEAQLEKSRLLSDRFSAERPKGSFSTLEIQRTEQGDSAMYLCASTTPGTGGDEQYFGPGTRLTVT.

This clonotype came up once. A read error may explain this, as a much larger clone is one base away. This chain uses TRBV6-5 with TRBJ1-1, with a weak D call TRBD1 (6 bases). Germline V gene data show CDR1 as MNHEY and CDR2 as SVGAGI. The CDR3 totals 15 residues. CDR3 loop: CDSSYSWRGGTEAFF. CDR3 bases: TGTGACAGCAGTTACTCCTGGAGGGGGGGAACTGAAGCTTTCTTT.

This clonotype was counted a few times. The chain carries TRBV6-2 or TRBV6-3 and TRBJ1-5; perhaps TRBD1 as D (6 bases). Trimming removed 6 bases at V and 0 bases at J, with 18 bases between. Germline values: CDR1 MNHEY, CDR2 SVGEGT. The CDR3 spans 17 residues. In DNA, the CDR3 is TGTGCCAGCAGCGGATGGACAGTGGCTTATAGCAATCAGCCCCAGCATTTT. This translates into CASSGWTVAYSNQPQHF.

This clonotype was observed at least ten times. This chain joins TRBV6-4 and TRBJ2-1; D call uncertain. In germline, CDR1 is MRHNA, CDR2 SNTAGT. The germline V and J ends were trimmed by 4 bases and 10 bases, with 14 bases remaining between them. The CDR3 length is 13 residues. CDR3 DNA: TGTGCCAGCAGTGGATACGGTCCTGGGGAGCAGTTCTTC. This translates into CASSGYGPGEQFF.

V is TRBV2 and J is TRBJ1-6; D uncertain. Germline lookup yields CDR1 SNHLY and CDR2 FYNNEI. The CDR3 has 15 residues. V was cut by 4 bases and J by 3 bases, with 10 bases left in between. CDR3 residues: CASSGGVNYNSPLHF. In DNA, the CDR3 is TGTGCCAGCAGTGGTGGGGTTAACTATAATTCACCCCTCCACTTT.

This chain links TRBV28 with TRBJ2-7; D is uncertain. V dropped 4 bases and J dropped 6 bases, with 19 bases sitting between them. CDR1 MDHEN and CDR2 SYDVKM come from the germline V gene. The CDR3 is 15 residues long. The CDR3 nucleotides are TGTGCCAGCAGTTCCTCAAGCCCGCGTGGAAGCGAGCAGTACGTC. Translated: CASSSSSPRGSEQYV.